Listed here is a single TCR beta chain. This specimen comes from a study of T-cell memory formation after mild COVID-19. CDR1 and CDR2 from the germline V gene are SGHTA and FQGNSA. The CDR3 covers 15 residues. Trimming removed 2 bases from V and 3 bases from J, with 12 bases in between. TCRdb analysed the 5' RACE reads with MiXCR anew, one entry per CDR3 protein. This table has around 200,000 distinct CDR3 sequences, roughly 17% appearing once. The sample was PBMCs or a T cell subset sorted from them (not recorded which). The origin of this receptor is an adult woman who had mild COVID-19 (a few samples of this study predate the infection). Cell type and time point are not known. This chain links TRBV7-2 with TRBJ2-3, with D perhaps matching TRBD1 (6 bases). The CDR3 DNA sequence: TGTGCCAGCAGCTTAACAGGGTTGTTTACAGATACGCAGTATTTT. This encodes CASSLTGLFTDTQYF.